Below, one TCR beta chain is given with its context. It lacks a known antigen. Qualities for individual bases were not recorded, and no much larger clone is one base off. This sample was included in a study of T cells in Graves' hyperthyroidism and ophthalmopathy (dated by TCRdb to about 2019). Broadly, across the study: Peripheral blood was sampled at the time of initial diagnosis, prior to any treatment. To identify TCR V-J signatures that set the groups apart, the researchers used a discovery cohort of roughly 100 patients, made up of around 40 with Graves' ophthalmopathy and 57 with stable Graves' hyperthyroidism. An independent validation cohort of 18 to 20 hyperthyroidism patients and 17 patients who later progressed to ophthalmopathy tested prospective prediction of ophthalmopathy. For training and testing, the roughly 97 patients in the discovery cohort were randomly divided in a 7:3 ratio. In several Graves' hyperthyroidism patients, the study also compared T-cell repertoires from thyroid tissue with T-cell repertoires from blood. After sampling, hyperthyroidism patients received methimazole starting at 30 mg daily, and ophthalmopathy patients received high-dose intravenous methylprednisolone. TCR Vbeta CDR3 sequencing of roughly 140 peripheral blood samples (43 ophthalmopathy, 75 hyperthyroidism and 17 progressor patients) is reported in the paper. The full study reports these points: In validation, progression to ophthalmopathy was predicted by the model with 70.59% sensitivity and around 76% specificity, a median of approximately 6.5 months before onset. Ophthalmopathy was separated from stable hyperthyroidism by a 13 V-J signature model, with about 86% sensitivity and approximately 84% specificity obtained in cross-validation and 80%/75% obtained in testing. Sample size was not statistically predetermined, and investigators were not blinded to group allocation. Blood samples also contained most of the expanded thyroid clonotypes (frequency above 0.001), which suggests that blood repertoires may reflect thyroid immune responses.

Stable Graves' hyperthyroidism was defined as the absence of progression to ophthalmopathy over 18 months of follow-up. Hyperthyroidism patients were newly diagnosed, with disease duration under 2 months, and aged 18 to 65 years. Any patient with an uncontrolled infection, another autoimmune disease, pregnancy or lactation was excluded. Clinical symptoms, serum thyroxine and TRAb, thyroid ultrasound, and orbital computed tomography formed the basis for the diagnoses. Ficoll-Paque density gradient centrifugation was used to isolate PBMCs from about 10 ml of fresh peripheral blood. Total RNA was extracted with Trizol reagent, and quality was checked on an Agilent 2100 Bioanalyzer. From a lookup of the germline V gene, CDR1 and CDR2 are KGHSH and LQKENI. Relative to germline, V is 0 bases shorter and J is 4 bases shorter, with 13 bases between their ends. Its CDR3 holds 16 amino acids, cysteine through phenylalanine. Only CDR3 DNA remains: 48 bases, in frame from the first base.

The TCR beta CDR3 regions were amplified from RNA transcripts. For the first round of RT-PCR on the TCR CDR3, the HTBI primer set was used together with the Qiagen OneStep RT-PCR kit. A second multiplex PCR round built the libraries, followed by size selection and purification. The libraries were sequenced on an Illumina HiSeq2000 using paired-end 100 bp reads. The original methods were these. SOAPnuke was used to process the raw data, with reads discarded if the reads contained adapters or uncalled bases, had a mean Phred below 15, or lacked an exact constant-primer or identifier match. High-quality paired reads were merged using COPE v1.2.5, and each unique nucleotide sequence was defined as a clonotype. MiTCR v1.1 was used to align the clonotypes against IMGT TRBV, TRBD and TRBJ reference segments. Only V-J combinations with frequency above 0.0001, covering 99% to 99.2% of repertoires, were analysed. A TCS score was defined as the ratio between F50 (clonal expansion) and ExV (chaos), using BLOSUM62-based TCRdist between CDR3 peptides within each V-J. Welch's t-statistics and random forest reduced fewer than 550 V-J features to about 12, which were used in a naive Bayes classifier (R e1071). In-frame beta chains were kept once TCRdb had trimmed the public reads at Q25 with fastp and called clones with MiXCR. All rows with the same CDR3 protein become a single entry with the most common DNA and genes. The V and J calls and clone size are TCRdb's, not the authors'. The sample records around 190,000 distinct CDR3 sequences, about 17% of which are singletons. Clones ranked in the top ten supply over 45% of the sample.

This sequence uses TRBV18 and TRBJ2-1; a tentative D call is TRBD1 (6 bases match). This TCR derives from a woman in her forties or fifties with Graves' hyperthyroidism. What was sequenced was blood. The nucleotide sequence is TGTGCCAGCTCACCACCGAGAGGGGGTGAGTACAATGAGCAGTTCTTC. This yields the protein CASSPPRGGEYNEQFF.